This T cell receptor (beta chain) was identified in a study of blood T cell repertoires in COVID-19. The CDR3 consists of 16 residues. Germline CDR1 reads SGDLS; CDR2 reads YYNGEE. The junction had 6 bases not matched to a gene; V was cut back by 3 bases and J by 3 bases. The method was immunoSEQ multiplex PCR; TCRdb's version includes in-frame clones alone and lacks a portion of them. Of about 240,000 clones in the sample, roughly 87% were seen once. The rearrangement uses TRBV9 and TRBJ1-6; TRBD1 matches at 7 bases. The material sequenced was peripheral blood. The source of this sequence is a man aged 55 to 69 who had recovered from COVID-19. The CDR3 here is CASSEYRDSYNSPLHF. Here the CDR3 DNA reads TGTGCCAGCAGCGAATACCGGGACAGCTATAATTCACCCCTCCACTTT.